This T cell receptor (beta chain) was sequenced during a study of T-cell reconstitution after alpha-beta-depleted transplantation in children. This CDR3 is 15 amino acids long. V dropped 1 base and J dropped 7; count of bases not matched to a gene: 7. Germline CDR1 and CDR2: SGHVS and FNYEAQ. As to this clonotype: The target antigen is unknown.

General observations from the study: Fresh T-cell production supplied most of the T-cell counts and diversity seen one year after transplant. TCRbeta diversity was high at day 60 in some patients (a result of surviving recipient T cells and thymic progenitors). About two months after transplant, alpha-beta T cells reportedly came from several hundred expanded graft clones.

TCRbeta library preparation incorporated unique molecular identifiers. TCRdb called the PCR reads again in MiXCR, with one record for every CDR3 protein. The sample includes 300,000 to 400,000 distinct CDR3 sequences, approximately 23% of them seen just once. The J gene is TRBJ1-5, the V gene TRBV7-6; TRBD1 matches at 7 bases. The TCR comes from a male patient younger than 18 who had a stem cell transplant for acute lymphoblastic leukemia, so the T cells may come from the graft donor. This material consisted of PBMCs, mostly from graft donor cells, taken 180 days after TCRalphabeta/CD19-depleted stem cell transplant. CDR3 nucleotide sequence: TGTGCCAGCAGCTTAGAAAGGACAGGAGAGCAGCCCCAGCATTTT. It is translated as CASSLERTGEQPQHF.